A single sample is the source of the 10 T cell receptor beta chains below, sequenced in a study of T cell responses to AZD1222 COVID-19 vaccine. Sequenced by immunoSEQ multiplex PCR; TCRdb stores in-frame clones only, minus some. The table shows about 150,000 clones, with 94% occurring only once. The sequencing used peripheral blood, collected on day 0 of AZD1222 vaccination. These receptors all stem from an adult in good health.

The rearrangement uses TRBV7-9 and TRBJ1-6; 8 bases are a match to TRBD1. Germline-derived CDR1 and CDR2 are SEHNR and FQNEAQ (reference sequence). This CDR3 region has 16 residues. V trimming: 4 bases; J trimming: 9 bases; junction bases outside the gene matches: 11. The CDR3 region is CASSSPMDRVGSPLHF. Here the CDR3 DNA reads TGTGCCAGCAGCTCACCTATGGACAGGGTGGGTTCACCCCTCCACTTT.

The CDR3 loop reads CASSPLGTDNEKLFF. CDR3 bases: TGTGCCAGCAGTCCACTCGGGACAGACAATGAAAAACTGTTTTTT. The chain carries TRBV2 and TRBJ1-4; TRBD1 matches at 7 bases. The ends lost 5 bases at V and 5 bases at J; junction bases unmatched: 8. The CDR3 has 15 residues. Germline V lookup: CDR1 SNHLY, CDR2 FYNNEI. The full variable domain, with the rest looked up from reference TRBV2 and TRBJ1-4, is EPEVTQTPSHQVTQMGQEVILRCVPISNHLYFYWYRQILGQKVEFLVSFYNNEISEKSEIFDDQFSVERPDGSNFTLKIRSTKLEDSAMYFCASSPLGTDNEKLFFGSGTQLSVL.

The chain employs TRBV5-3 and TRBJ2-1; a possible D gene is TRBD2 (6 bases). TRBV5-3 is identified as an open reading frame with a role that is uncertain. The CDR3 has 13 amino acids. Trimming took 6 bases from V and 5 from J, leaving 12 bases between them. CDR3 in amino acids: CARTTSRDNEQFF. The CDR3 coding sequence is TGTGCCAGAACGACTAGTAGGGACAATGAGCAGTTCTTC.

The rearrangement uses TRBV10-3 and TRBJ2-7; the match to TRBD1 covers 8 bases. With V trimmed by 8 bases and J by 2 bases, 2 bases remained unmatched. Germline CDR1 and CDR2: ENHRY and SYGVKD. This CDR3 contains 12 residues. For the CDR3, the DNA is TGTGCCATCGGACAGGGTACCTACGAGCAGTACGTC. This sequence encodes CAIGQGTYEQYV.

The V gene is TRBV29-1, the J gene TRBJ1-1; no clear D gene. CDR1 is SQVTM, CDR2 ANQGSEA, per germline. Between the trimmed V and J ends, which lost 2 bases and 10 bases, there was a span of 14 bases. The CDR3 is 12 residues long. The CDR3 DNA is TGCAGCGTTGAAAATAACCGTATACGAGCTTTCTTT. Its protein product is CSVENNRIRAFF.

DNA of the CDR3: TGTGCCAGCAGTTTAAGACAGGGGTATCAGCCCCAGCATTTT. Residues: CASSLRQGYQPQHF. V usage is TRBV27 and J usage is TRBJ1-5, with 8 bases lining up with TRBD1. The CDR3 has 14 amino acids. The V and J ends lost 2 bases and 5 bases, in that order; junction bases with no gene match: 2. Germline V gene sequence: CDR1 MNHEY, CDR2 SMNVEV (reference sequence).

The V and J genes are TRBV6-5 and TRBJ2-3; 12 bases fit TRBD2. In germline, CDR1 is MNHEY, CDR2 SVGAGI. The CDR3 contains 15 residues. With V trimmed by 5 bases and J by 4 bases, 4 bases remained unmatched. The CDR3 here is CASSRLAGAADTQYF. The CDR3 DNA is TGTGCCAGCAGTCGACTAGCGGGAGCAGCAGATACGCAGTATTTT.

CDR3 residues: CASSIDPLADTDTQYF. In nucleotides, the CDR3 is TGTGCCAGTAGTATAGATCCACTAGCGGACACAGATACGCAGTATTTT. The chain has TRBV19 and TRBJ2-3, with 8 positions matching TRBD2. The CDR3 is 16 residues long. With 0 bases clipped from V and 2 bases from J, the junction kept 4 bases outside the gene matches. Germline V gives CDR1 LNHDA, CDR2 SQIVND (reference sequence).

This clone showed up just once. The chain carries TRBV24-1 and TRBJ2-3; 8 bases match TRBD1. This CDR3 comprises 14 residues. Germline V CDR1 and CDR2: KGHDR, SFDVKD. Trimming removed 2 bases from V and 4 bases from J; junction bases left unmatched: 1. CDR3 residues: CATSDSGGPDTQYF. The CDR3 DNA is TGTGCCACCAGTGATTCAGGGGGCCCAGATACGCAGTATTTT.

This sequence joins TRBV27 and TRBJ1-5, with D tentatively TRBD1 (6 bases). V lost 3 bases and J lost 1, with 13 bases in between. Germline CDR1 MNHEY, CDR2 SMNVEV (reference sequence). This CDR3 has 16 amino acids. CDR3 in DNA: TGTGCCAGCAGTTTCGGGGGGCTCGGGAGCAATCAGCCCCAGCATTTT. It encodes CASSFGGLGSNQPQHF.